This T cell receptor (beta chain) was retrieved from a study of blood T cell repertoires in COVID-19. Study information: The United States, Italy and Spain provided the acute and convalescent COVID-19 samples. The analysed material was cDNA or gDNA that came from T cells, B-cell-depleted T cells, or PBMCs.

The authors' processing: Amplification of reference gene primers provided the estimated nucleated cell counts. This table comes from immunoSEQ multiplex PCR, and its TCRdb copy is limited to in-frame clones, with some not included. D and trimming were read from the DNA, whereas the V and J calls and clone size are those reported in that table. The sample carries over 250,000 clones, 87% recorded once. The specimen was peripheral blood. The sequence was collected from a woman aged 40 to 50 who had recovered from COVID-19.

CDR3 coding DNA: TGCGCCAGCAGCAGCGCGGGGCTAAGCAATCAGCCCCAGCATTTT. The encoded protein is CASSSAGLSNQPQHF. This sequence joins TRBV5-1 and TRBJ1-5; a weak D match, TRBD1 (5 bases). V was shortened by 4 bases and J by 1 base, with 12 bases between the two germline ends. CDR1 and CDR2 from the germline V gene are SGHRS and YFSETQ. The CDR3 is 15 residues long.